These 21 T cell receptor beta chains came from one sample sequenced in a study of response to subunit inactivated influenza vaccine. From the RT-PCR reads, TCRdb called clonotypes with MiXCR, one entry per CDR3 protein. The sample consists of 400,000 to 650,000 distinct CDR3 sequences, around 7.9% of them appearing once. Sequenced material: PBMCs from blood, taken roughly 24 months after vaccination. The receptors stem from a man aged 45 to 75 who received an inactivated influenza vaccine.

Regarding this clonotype: A much larger clone differs by one base, so this may be a read error. The chain links TRBV5-6 to TRBJ2-1; D might be TRBD2 (6 bases). The germline V and J ends were trimmed by 0 bases and 6 bases, with 10 bases remaining between them. This CDR3 contains 14 residues. Germline-derived CDR1 and CDR2 are SGHDT and YYEEEE. The CDR3: CASSLALASNEQFF. As DNA, the CDR3 is TGTGCCAGCAGCTTGGCACTAGCTAGCAATGAGCAGTTCTTC.

This clonotype was recorded at least ten times. This chain uses TRBV7-9 with TRBJ2-7; TRBD1 matches at 9 bases. V lost 3 bases and J lost 5; bases outside the gene matches: 11. The CDR3 loop spans 16 amino acids. From germline, CDR1 is SEHNR and CDR2 FQNEAQ (reference sequence). This CDR3 is CASSFGRGQGVDEQYF. The CDR3 DNA follows: TGTGCCAGCAGCTTCGGAAGGGGACAGGGCGTGGACGAGCAGTACTTC. Supplemented by reference TRBV7-9 and TRBJ2-7, the full variable domain reads DTGVSQNPRHKITKRGQNVTFRCDPISEHNRLYWYRQTLGQGPEFLTYFQNEAQLEKSRLLSDRFSAERPKGSFSTLEIQRTEQGDSAMYLCASSFGRGQGVDEQYFGPGTRLTVT.

V gene TRBV7-2 combines with J gene TRBJ2-3; 8 bases align to TRBD2. The CDR3 loop spans 13 amino acids. Germline trimming cut 5 bases from V and 5 bases from J; bases unmatched to any gene: 3. Looked up from germline, CDR1 is SGHTA and CDR2 is FQGNSA. The CDR3 nucleotides are TGTGCCAGCAGCCCGCTAGCGGGAGATACGCAGTATTTT. This encodes CASSPLAGDTQYF.

This clonotype was seen many times. J is TRBJ1-1 and V is TRBV18, with TRBD1 matching over 7 bases. V was pared by 3 bases and J by 7 bases, with 8 bases of the junction left unmatched. CDR1 is KGHSH, CDR2 LQKENI, per germline. The CDR3 has 14 residues. CDR3 sequence reads: CASSPATGRSEAFF. The DNA for the CDR3 is TGTGCCAGCTCACCCGCGACAGGGAGGAGTGAAGCTTTCTTT.

There are many counts of this clonotype. The V and J genes are TRBV5-1 and TRBJ2-7; 7 bases fit TRBD1. Germline loops: CDR1 SGHRS, CDR2 YFSETQ. CDR3 length: 13 residues. J gave up 7 bases and V 3 bases, and 7 bases lay outside the gene matches. CDR3 sequence: CASSSQGMGEQYF. In DNA, the CDR3 is TGCGCCAGCAGCTCACAGGGGATGGGGGAGCAGTACTTC.

The J gene is TRBJ1-2, the V gene TRBV6-1; D perhaps matches TRBD1 (6 bases). Germline lookup yields CDR1 MNHNS and CDR2 SASEGT. Trimming cost V 1 base and J 4 bases, with 13 bases left between them. This CDR3 region has 15 residues. The CDR3 reads CASSEDTGNIYGYTF. The CDR3 region has the DNA TGTGCCAGCAGTGAAGATACAGGGAATATCTATGGCTACACCTTC.

Many counts were recorded for this clonotype. This chain connects TRBV28 to TRBJ1-1; TRBD1 is a possible D gene (6 bases). The CDR3 is made up of 14 amino acids. In germline, CDR1 is MDHEN, CDR2 SYDVKM. Trimming pared 6 bases from V and 1 base from J, leaving 12 bases between. This CDR3 is CASRSQGGNTEAFF. The CDR3, as DNA: TGTGCCAGCAGGTCACAGGGCGGGAACACTGAAGCTTTCTTT.

This clonotype was counted a few times. V usage is TRBV2 and J usage is TRBJ2-7; D gene uncertain. This CDR3 spans 13 amino acids. Germline V lookup: CDR1 SNHLY, CDR2 FYNNEI. V gave up 6 bases and J gave up 1 base, with 10 bases separating them. The CDR3 here is CASRDWHSYEQYF. DNA for the CDR3: TGTGCCAGCAGGGATTGGCATTCCTACGAGCAGTACTTC.

The J gene is TRBJ2-1, the V gene TRBV20-1, with D possibly being TRBD1 or TRBD2 (5 bases each). This CDR3 spans 12 amino acids. The germline V and J ends were trimmed by 4 bases and 9 bases, with 13 bases remaining between them. Germline CDR1 is DFQATT and CDR2 is SNEGSKA (reference sequence). The CDR3: CSATRWGSEQFF. The CDR3 DNA follows: TGCAGTGCTACCCGATGGGGGAGTGAGCAGTTCTTC.

The chain combines TRBV9 with TRBJ2-5, with TRBD1 matching 8 bases. The CDR3 contains 14 residues. Germline V gene data show CDR1 as SGDLS and CDR2 as YYNGEE. V shed 0 bases and J 4 bases; nucleotides not matched to a gene: 2. The CDR3 spells CASSVATGGETQYF. The CDR3 DNA reads TGTGCCAGCAGCGTAGCTACAGGGGGAGAGACCCAGTACTTC. Looking up the rest from reference TRBV9 and TRBJ2-5 gives the full variable domain: DSGVTQTPKHLITATGQRVTLRCSPRSGDLSVYWYQQSLDQGLQFLIQYYNGEERAKGNILERFSAQQFPDLHSELNLSSLELGDSALYFCASSVATGGETQYFGPGTRLLVL.

The gene calls are TRBV20-1 and TRBJ2-1; D might be TRBD2 (6 bases). This CDR3 comprises 15 residues. In germline, CDR1 is DFQATT, CDR2 SNEGSKA (reference sequence). V dropped 3 bases and J dropped 3 bases, with 15 bases sitting between them. CDR3 region: CSAREEGVYYNEQFF. The CDR3 nucleotides read TGCAGTGCTAGGGAGGAGGGAGTATACTACAATGAGCAGTTCTTC.

This clonotype has ten or more counts. The chain carries TRBV19 and TRBJ2-1, with D maybe TRBD1 (5 bases). The V end lost 4 bases, the J end lost 7 bases, and 11 bases lay between the germline ends. Germline V CDR1 and CDR2: LNHDA, SQIVND (reference sequence). The CDR3 consists of 13 residues. In DNA form, the CDR3 reads TGTGCCAGTAGTACCAGGGATGCTAATGAGCAGTTCTTC. The encoded protein is CASSTRDANEQFF.

With respect to this clonotype: This may arise from a read error, as a much more abundant clone is one base away. This chain connects TRBV20-1 to TRBJ2-3, with 7 bases matching TRBD2. This CDR3 has 14 amino acids. Unmatched junction bases numbered 9, after V lost 4 bases and J lost 5 bases. CDR1 and CDR2 (germline): DFQATT, SNEGSKA (reference sequence). The CDR3 region is CSAMWRERGDTQYF. The CDR3 DNA reads as TGCAGTGCTATGTGGCGGGAGCGAGGAGATACGCAGTATTTT.

The gene calls are TRBV18 and TRBJ2-7, with TRBD1 matching 7 bases. CDR1 and CDR2 from the germline V gene are KGHSH and LQKENI. The length of the CDR3 is 15 residues. Trimming took 3 bases from V and 3 from J; bases not matched to a gene: 8. The CDR3 region has the DNA TGTGCCAGCTCACCTTCCCGGGACAGTGGCTACGAGCAGTACTTC. Translation gives CASSPSRDSGYEQYF.

This clonotype occurred many times. The rearrangement uses TRBV6-5 and TRBJ1-2; perhaps TRBD1 as D (6 bases). The CDR3 runs 18 residues. Germline V gives CDR1 MNHEY, CDR2 SVGAGI. Trimming stripped 2 bases from V and 0 bases from J, with 19 bases between. The CDR3 DNA reads TGTGCCAGCAGTTACGAGGGGTTTGGAGGGGGAACTAACTATGGCTACACCTTC. It yields the protein CASSYEGFGGGTNYGYTF.

This chain links TRBV20-1 with TRBJ2-3; 9 bases line up with TRBD2. The CDR3 extends over 15 amino acids. V was clipped by 6 bases and J by 1 base; unmatched bases: 8. Germline CDR1 and CDR2: DFQATT and SNEGSKA (reference sequence). The CDR3 loop reads CSAGTSRGGTDTQYF. CDR3 nucleotides: TGCAGTGCCGGGACTAGCAGGGGTGGCACAGATACGCAGTATTTT.

The DNA for the CDR3 is TGTGCCAGCAGCCTCAAATCGGGACAGGGGAGAGAGACCCAGTACTTC. Translated, it gives CASSLKSGQGRETQYF. The chain is built from TRBV3-1 and TRBJ2-5, with 10 bases lining up with TRBD1. The trim removed 4 bases at V and 4 bases at J, leaving 9 bases unmatched. CDR1 is LGHDT, CDR2 YNNKEL, per germline (reference sequence). The CDR3 loop spans 16 amino acids.

This chain uses TRBV9 with TRBJ1-2, with 7 bases matching TRBD1. Germline values: CDR1 SGDLS, CDR2 YYNGEE. V lost 3 bases to trimming and J lost 2 bases; unmatched junction nucleotides: 4. This CDR3 has 14 amino acids. CDR3 nucleotide sequence: TGTGCCAGCAGCGAAAAACAGGGGAACTATGGCTACACCTTC. Encoded protein: CASSEKQGNYGYTF.

Only a few counts were recorded for this clonotype. The V gene is TRBV9, the J gene TRBJ2-2; no clear D gene. This CDR3 has 13 amino acids. V lost 4 bases to trimming and J lost 6 bases, with 10 bases between them. The germline V gene has CDR1 SGDLS and CDR2 YYNGEE. The CDR3 DNA is TGTGCCAGCAGCACCGATAGGGCCGGGGAGCTGTTTTTT. Its protein is CASSTDRAGELFF.

This clonotype appeared a few times. This chain links TRBV4-2 with TRBJ2-3; D could derive from TRBD1 or TRBD2 (5 bases each). Germline V lookup: CDR1 LGHNA, CDR2 YNFKEQ. V lost 2 bases to trimming and J lost 6 bases, with 9 bases between them. The CDR3 length is 13 residues. CDR3 bases: TGTGCCAGCAGCCAACCTTGGGGGGATACGCAGTATTTT. This translates into CASSQPWGDTQYF.

The chain joins TRBV25-1 to TRBJ1-2, with TRBD1 as a possible D gene (6 bases). Per the germline V gene, CDR1 is MGHDK and CDR2 is SYGVNS. Trimming removed 3 bases at V and 4 bases at J, with 9 bases between. CDR3 size: 13 residues. Here the CDR3 reads CASSDTGRYGYTF. DNA for the CDR3: TGTGCCAGCAGTGATACAGGGCGCTATGGCTACACCTTC.